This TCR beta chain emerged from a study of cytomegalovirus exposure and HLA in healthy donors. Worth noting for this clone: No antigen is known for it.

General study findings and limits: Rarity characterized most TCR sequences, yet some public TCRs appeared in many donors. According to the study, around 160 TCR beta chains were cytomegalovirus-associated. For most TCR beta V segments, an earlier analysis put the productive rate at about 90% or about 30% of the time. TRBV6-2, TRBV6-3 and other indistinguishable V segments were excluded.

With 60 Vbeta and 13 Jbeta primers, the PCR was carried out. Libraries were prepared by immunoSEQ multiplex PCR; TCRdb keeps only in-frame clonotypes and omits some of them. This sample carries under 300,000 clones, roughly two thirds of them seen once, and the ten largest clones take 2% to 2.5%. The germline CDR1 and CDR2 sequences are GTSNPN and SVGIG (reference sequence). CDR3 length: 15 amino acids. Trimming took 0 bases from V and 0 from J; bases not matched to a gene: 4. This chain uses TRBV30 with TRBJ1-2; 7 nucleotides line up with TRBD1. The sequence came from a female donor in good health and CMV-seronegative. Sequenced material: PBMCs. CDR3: CAWSVSGQPNYGYTF. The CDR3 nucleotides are TGTGCCTGGAGTGTATCGGGACAGCCTAACTATGGCTACACCTTC.